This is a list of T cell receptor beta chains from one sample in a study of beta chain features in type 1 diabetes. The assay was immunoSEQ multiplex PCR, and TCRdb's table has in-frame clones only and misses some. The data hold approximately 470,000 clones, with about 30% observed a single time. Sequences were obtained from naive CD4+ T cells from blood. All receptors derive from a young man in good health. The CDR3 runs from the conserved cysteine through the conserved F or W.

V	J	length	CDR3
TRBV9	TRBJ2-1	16	CASSALAGEPYNEQFF
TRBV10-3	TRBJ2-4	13	CAISDREWNIQYF
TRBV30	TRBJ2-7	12	CAWSRTFYEQYF
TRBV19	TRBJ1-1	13	CASSRVWNTEAFF
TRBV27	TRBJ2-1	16	CASSVIDREAYNEQFF
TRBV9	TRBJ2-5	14	CASSAGLTQETQYF
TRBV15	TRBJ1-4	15	CATSPGLGWGEKLFF
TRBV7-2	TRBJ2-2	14	CASTDRGAPVELFF
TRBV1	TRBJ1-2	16	CTSSQEVDGPNYGYTF
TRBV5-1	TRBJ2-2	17	CASSSKPTGGDTGELFF
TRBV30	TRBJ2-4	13	CAWTAVAKNIQYF
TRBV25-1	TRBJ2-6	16	CASSEYGGAGANVLTF
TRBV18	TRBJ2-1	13	CASSPPAIYEQFF
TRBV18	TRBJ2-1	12	CASSAVGNEQFF
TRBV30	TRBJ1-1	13	CAWRWTGGTEAFF
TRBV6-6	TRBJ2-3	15	CASSYSIGRADTQYF
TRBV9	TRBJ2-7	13	CASSERTRDEQYF
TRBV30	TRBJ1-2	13	CAWQTRANYGYTF
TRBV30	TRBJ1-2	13	CAWSVRLTYGYTF
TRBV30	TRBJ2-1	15	CAWSGTSGRGNEQFF
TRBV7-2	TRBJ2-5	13	CASSPTGGETQYF
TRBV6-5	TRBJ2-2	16	CASSSRTGSGHGELFF
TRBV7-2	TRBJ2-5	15	CASSDQPTSFETQYF
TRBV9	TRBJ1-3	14	CASSVAGDGNTIYF
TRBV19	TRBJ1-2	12	CASSMVGYGYTF
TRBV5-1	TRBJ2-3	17	CASSLVPISGGTDTQYF
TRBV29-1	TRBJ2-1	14	CSVGGRSTYNEQFF
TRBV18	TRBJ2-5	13	CASTRDGQETQYF
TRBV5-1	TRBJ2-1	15	CASSFEPNSYNEQFF
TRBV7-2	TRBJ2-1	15	CASSFGVSGHNEQFF
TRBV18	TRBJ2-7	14	CASFQGGFADEQYF
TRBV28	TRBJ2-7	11	CASKGSYEQYF
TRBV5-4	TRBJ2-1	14	CASSLPGRNNEQFF